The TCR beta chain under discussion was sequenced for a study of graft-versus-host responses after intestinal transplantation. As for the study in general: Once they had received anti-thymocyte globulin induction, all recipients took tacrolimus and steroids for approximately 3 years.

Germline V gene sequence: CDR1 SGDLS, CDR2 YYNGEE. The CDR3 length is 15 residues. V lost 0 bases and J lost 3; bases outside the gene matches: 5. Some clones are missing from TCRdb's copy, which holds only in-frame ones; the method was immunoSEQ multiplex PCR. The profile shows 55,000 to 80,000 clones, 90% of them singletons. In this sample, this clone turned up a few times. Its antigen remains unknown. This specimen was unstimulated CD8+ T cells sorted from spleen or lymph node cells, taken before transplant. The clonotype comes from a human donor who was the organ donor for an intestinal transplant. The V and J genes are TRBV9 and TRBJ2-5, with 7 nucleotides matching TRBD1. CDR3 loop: CASSVARDSEETQYF. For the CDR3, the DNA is TGTGCCAGCAGCGTAGCCCGGGACAGTGAAGAGACCCAGTACTTC.